This T cell receptor (beta chain) was documented in a study of blood T cell repertoires in COVID-19. Whole-study context: The United States, Italy and Spain were the sources of the acute and convalescent COVID-19 samples. PBMCs, B-cell-depleted T cells, or T cells provided the cDNA or gDNA that made up the material.

Germline V gene lookup returns CDR1 SGHKS and CDR2 YYEKEE (reference sequence). The CDR3 loop spans 17 amino acids. V was clipped by 2 bases and J by 0 bases, with 17 bases between them. How the authors handled the data: Amplified reference gene primers provided the basis for estimating nucleated cell counts. Measured with immunoSEQ multiplex PCR; TCRdb has only the in-frame clones, and not every one. The V and J calls and the clone size are those of that table, but D and trimming were determined from the DNA. The top ten clones hold roughly 9.4% of a sample with fewer than 300,000 clones, under 90% of them seen once.

V usage is TRBV5-5 and J usage is TRBJ2-5, with D perhaps matching TRBD2 (6 bases). The origin of this receptor is a woman aged 45-65 years who had recovered from COVID-19. The sample comprised peripheral blood. The chain's CDR3 is CASSLVRAGTYQETQYF. The CDR3 coding sequence is TGTGCCAGCAGCTTAGTGAGGGCGGGGACGTACCAAGAGACCCAGTACTTC.